These 20 T cell receptor beta chains came from one sample sequenced in a study of human T cells and chemical hapten exposure (dated by TCRdb to the early 2020s). This specimen's time point label, per the study, means: patch test 1, 2 weeks after DPC sensitization. The treatment or condition label, read with the paper, signifies: therapeutic diphenylcyclopropenone sensitization with weekly scalp DPC. The library was produced with RACE. The sequencing machine was a NextSeq 500. TCRdb trimmed the raw reads at Q25, called clones with MiXCR and kept productive beta chains. Entries are consolidated by CDR3 protein sequence, retaining the most common genes and DNA. For this sample the table gives some 340,000 distinct CDR3 sequences, of which 6% to 8.5% were detected only once. Together, the top ten hold 8.4% of the sample. Sequenced here: whole blood, sampled in connection with sensitization to the hapten diphenylcyclopropenone (DPC). The receptors come from a woman aged 18-29 years with alopecia areata. Some clones in this sample may be carry-over from other donors' samples.

The table lists this clonotype with many counts. The CDR3 DNA is TGTGCCAGCAGCGAAGGGACAGGGAAGCCTGAAGCTTTCTTT. This translates into CASSEGTGKPEAFF. The chain couples TRBV13 to TRBJ1-1, with TRBD1 identical over 9 bases. Germline loops: CDR1 PRHDT, CDR2 FYEKMQ (reference sequence). The CDR3 has 14 amino acids. After removal of 5 bases from V and 6 bases from J, the junction contained 7 bases not matched to a gene.

The gene calls are TRBV6-4 and TRBJ2-3; D uncertain. Per germline, CDR1 MRHNA and CDR2 SNTAGT. This CDR3 contains 14 residues. Trimming shortened V by 4 bases and J by 2 bases, and 10 bases separated the two germline ends. CDR3 sequence reads: CASSVARYTDTQYF. The DNA of the CDR3 is TGTGCCAGCAGTGTCGCAAGGTACACAGATACGCAGTATTTT.

This clonotype came up many times. The rearrangement links TRBV6-2 or TRBV6-3 to TRBJ2-6, with 8 positions matching TRBD1. V lost 2 bases and J lost 0; bases outside the gene matches: 9. Germline V gene data show CDR1 as MNHEY and CDR2 as SVGEGT. This CDR3 contains 19 residues. CDR3 in amino acids: CASSYPNQGANSGANVLTF. CDR3 in DNA: TGTGCCAGCAGTTACCCGAACCAGGGGGCGAACTCTGGGGCCAACGTCCTGACTTTC.

Comments on this clonotype: This may be a read error: a much more frequent sequence differs by one nucleotide. The conserved closing phenylalanine or tryptophan is absent in this CDR3, likely reflecting a read error. Here the CDR3 reads CSVMGSREQYY. In DNA, the CDR3 is TGCAGCGTTATGGGTTCCAGAGAGCAGTACTAC. This chain joins TRBV29-1 and TRBJ2-7; D uncertain. The CDR3 length is 11 residues. The V end lost 5 bases, the J end lost 7 bases, and 12 bases lay between the germline ends. Looked up from germline, CDR1 is SQVTM and CDR2 is ANQGSEA.

This clonotype was detected only a few times. The chain combines TRBV11-3 with TRBJ1-2; the match to TRBD1 covers 7 bases. The CDR3 is 14 residues long. CDR1 and CDR2 from the germline V gene are SGHNT and YENEEA. V was pared by 5 bases and J by 4 bases, with 7 bases of the junction left unmatched. In DNA form, the CDR3 reads TGTGCCAGCAGCCTTCCCGGGACAGCCTATGGCTACACCTTC. Translating gives CASSLPGTAYGYTF. The full variable domain, completed using reference TRBV11-3 and TRBJ1-2, is EAGVVQSPRYKIIEKKQPVAFWCNPISGHNTLYWYLQNLGQGPELLIRYENEEAVDDSQLPKDRFSAERLKGVDSTLKIQPAELGDSAVYLCASSLPGTAYGYTFGSGTRLTVV.

This clonotype was recorded at least ten times. V is TRBV7-9 and J is TRBJ1-5; possibly TRBD1 for D (6 bases). Trimming took 5 bases from V and 6 from J, leaving 11 bases between them. The V gene's germline CDR1 is SEHNR and CDR2 FQNEAQ (reference sequence). This CDR3 has 13 residues. CDR3 bases: TGTGCCAGCAGCCTGACAGGTAGTCAGCCCCAGCATTTT. Residues: CASSLTGSQPQHF.

J is TRBJ2-4 and V is TRBV5-6; TRBD1 is a possible D gene (5 bases). The CDR3 is 19 residues long. The germline gives CDR1 SGHDT, CDR2 YYEEEE. V dropped 3 bases and J dropped 2 bases, with 24 bases sitting between them. The DNA of the CDR3 is TGTGCCAGCAGCTCTTACCTAATAATCAGGGAAATATCCAAAAACATTCAGTACTTC. Its translation: CASSSYLIIREISKNIQYF.

This clonotype was picked up one time. The rearrangement uses TRBV18 and TRBJ2-5, with D possibly TRBD2 on 6 matching bases. Germline V gene lookup returns CDR1 KGHSH and CDR2 LQKENI. CDR3 size: 14 residues. Trimming removed 3 bases at V and 2 bases at J, with 10 bases between. CDR3: CASSPVAEQETQYF. The DNA of the CDR3 is TGTGCCAGCTCACCTGTAGCGGAGCAAGAGACCCAGTACTTC.

V gene TRBV7-3 combines with J gene TRBJ2-2; D is ambiguous. The germline V gene has CDR1 SGHTA and CDR2 FQGTGA. There are 15 residues in the CDR3. V was clipped by 0 bases and J by 1 base, with 6 bases between them. This chain's CDR3 is CASSLTFGNTGELFF. The CDR3 bases are TGTGCCAGCAGCTTAACGTTTGGGAACACCGGGGAGCTGTTTTTT.

The V gene is TRBV20-1, the J gene TRBJ1-1; TRBD1 might be the D (5 bases). Germline assignment: CDR1 DFQATT and CDR2 SNEGSKA (reference sequence). CDR3 length: 13 amino acids. The CDR3 sequence is CTPISQGNTEAFF. The CDR3 bases are TGCACCCCAATTTCGCAGGGGAACACTGAAGCTTTCTTT.

This sequence joins TRBV4-3 and TRBJ1-6; D call uncertain. The CDR3 has 18 amino acids. Germline V gives CDR1 LGHNA, CDR2 YSLEER. Trimming left V 1 base short and J 10 bases short, with 23 bases between. The CDR3 nucleotides read TGCGCCAGCAGCCAAGTGCCCCGGATGGGGAGGATGAACTCACCCCTCCACTTT. Encoded protein: CASSQVPRMGRMNSPLHF.

This clonotype was detected many times. V is TRBV7-2 and J is TRBJ2-1, with TRBD2 identical over 9 bases. CDR1 is SGHTA, CDR2 FQGNSA, per germline. The V and J ends lost 5 bases and 2 bases, in that order; junction bases with no gene match: 4. CDR3 length: 15 amino acids. The DNA for the CDR3 is TGTGCCAGCAGCCCGACTAGCGGACCCTACAATGAGCAGTTCTTC. Translated: CASSPTSGPYNEQFF. The entire variable domain, with the rest obtained from reference TRBV7-2 and TRBJ2-1, is as follows: GAGVSQSPSNKVTEKGKDVELRCDPISGHTALYWYRQSLGQGLEFLIYFQGNSAPDKSGLPSDRFSAERTGGSVSTLTIQRTQQEDSAVYLCASSPTSGPYNEQFFGPGTRLTVL.

The chain recombines TRBV6-6 with TRBJ1-5; TRBD1 agrees at 8 bases. The CDR3 has 16 residues. The ends lost 2 bases at V and 2 bases at J; junction bases unmatched: 5. CDR1 and CDR2 (germline): MNHNY, SVGAGI (reference sequence). CDR3 in DNA: TGTGCCAGCAGTTACGACGGACAGGGCGGCAATCAGCCCCAGCATTTT. Protein product: CASSYDGQGGNQPQHF.

This clonotype was seen more than once but under ten times. The V gene is TRBV6-5, the J gene TRBJ1-3; weak D call: TRBD1 (5 bases). This CDR3 is 12 amino acids long. CDR1 MNHEY and CDR2 SVGAGI come from the germline V gene. The V end was cut by 4 bases, the J end by 4 bases, with 5 bases between. In DNA form, the CDR3 reads TGTGCCAGCAGTTCAGGGGGAAACACCATATATTTT. Translated, it gives CASSSGGNTIYF.

V gene TRBV28 combines with J gene TRBJ2-7; no definite D call. The CDR3 spans 12 residues. Germline assignment: CDR1 MDHEN and CDR2 SYDVKM. V lost 3 bases to trimming and J lost 3 bases, with 6 bases between them. The CDR3 DNA reads as TGTGCCAGCAGTTTGAAGGGCTACGAGCAGTACTTC. Translation: CASSLKGYEQYF.

V usage is TRBV7-9 and J usage is TRBJ1-5; D is possibly TRBD1 (6 bases). The CDR3 is 17 amino acids. Germline V gives CDR1 SEHNR, CDR2 FQNEAQ (reference sequence). The germline V and J ends were trimmed by 1 base and 0 bases, with 13 bases remaining between them. CDR3 coding DNA: TGTGCCAGCAGCTTAGGGGGGCCGAGTCTTAGCAATCAGCCCCAGCATTTT. Translated: CASSLGGPSLSNQPQHF.

This clonotype was seen a few times. The chain employs TRBV5-1 and TRBJ2-1; D remains unclear. Trimming removed 4 bases at V and 13 bases at J, with 18 bases between. Germline values: CDR1 SGHRS, CDR2 YFSETQ. The CDR3 spans 13 residues. The CDR3 region is CASSPDSHRDQFF. The CDR3, as DNA: TGCGCCAGCAGCCCAGATTCCCACCGCGATCAGTTCTTC. The whole variable domain, filled in from reference TRBV5-1 and TRBJ2-1, reads KAGVTQTPRYLIKTRGQQVTLSCSPISGHRSVSWYQQTPGQGLQFLFEYFSETQRNKGNFPGRFSGRQFSNSRSEMNVSTLELGDSALYLCASSPDSHRDQFFGPGTRLTVL.

The genes are TRBV5-1 and TRBJ2-3; D unclear. The CDR3 consists of 14 residues. Trimming shortened V by 4 bases and J by 2 bases, and 11 bases separated the two germline ends. The germline V gene encodes CDR1 SGHRS and CDR2 YFSETQ. Written as DNA, the CDR3 is TGCGCCAGCAGCGATGACCGCTACACAGATACGCAGTATTTT. Protein product: CASSDDRYTDTQYF.

The chain couples TRBV21-1 to TRBJ2-7; the table's D gene call, TRBD1, was not cross checked with the DNA. TRBV21-1 is marked as a pseudogene. The CDR3 contains 13 residues. CDR3 region: CASKGAEAYEQYF. The CDR3 DNA reads as TGTGCCAGCAAAGGGGCAGAAGCCTACGAGCAGTACTTC.

This clonotype was recorded at least ten times. The rearrangement joins TRBV27 to TRBJ1-4; no clear D. Germline V gives CDR1 MNHEY, CDR2 SMNVEV (reference sequence). V was shortened by 3 bases and J by 8 bases, with 16 bases between the two germline ends. CDR3 size: 15 residues. CDR3 nucleotide sequence: TGTGCCAGCAGTTTTCTACACCTACGAGCGGAAAAACTGTTTTTT. It translates to CASSFLHLRAEKLFF.